The clone carrying this T cell receptor (beta chain) was counted once. Original methodology: Amplification from reference gene primers served as the basis for estimated nucleated cell counts. The table came from immunoSEQ multiplex PCR; TCRdb's copy has only in-frame clones and leaves some out. From that table come the V and J calls and clone size; the DNA was used to work out D and trimming. The table has a few hundred thousand clones, more than 75% seen once. This entry is derived from a study of blood T cell repertoires in COVID-19. Looking at the study overall: The origin of the acute and convalescent COVID-19 samples was the United States, Italy and Spain.

This CDR3 is 15 amino acids long. Germline values: CDR1 SGHTA, CDR2 FQGTGA. J gave up 1 base and V 8 bases, and 6 bases lay outside the gene matches. The TCR was taken from a woman aged 40 to 50 with acute COVID-19. Sequenced input: PBMCs or T cells enriched from blood (not recorded which). The genes are TRBV7-3 and TRBJ2-2, with 8 bases fitting TRBD2. The CDR3 bases are TGTGCCAGCGCCCCGGGAGGGGGGAACACCGGGGAGCTGTTTTTT. It translates to CASAPGGGNTGELFF.